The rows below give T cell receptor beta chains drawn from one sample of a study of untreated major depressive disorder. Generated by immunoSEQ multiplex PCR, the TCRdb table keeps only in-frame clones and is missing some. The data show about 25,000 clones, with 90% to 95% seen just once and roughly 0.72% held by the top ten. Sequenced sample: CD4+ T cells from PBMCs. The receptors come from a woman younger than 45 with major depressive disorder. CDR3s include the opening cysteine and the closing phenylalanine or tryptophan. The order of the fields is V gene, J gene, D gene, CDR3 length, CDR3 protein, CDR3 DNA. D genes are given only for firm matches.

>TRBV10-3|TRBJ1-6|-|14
CAAKGTPDNSPLHF
TGTGCCGCAAAAGGGACACCCGATAATTCACCCCTCCACTTT
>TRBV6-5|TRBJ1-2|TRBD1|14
CASSSDRAPYGYTF
TGTGCCAGCAGTTCGGACAGGGCCCCCTATGGCTACACCTTC
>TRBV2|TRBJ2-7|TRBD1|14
CASNDEGARYEQYF
TGTGCCAGCAATGATGAGGGGGCTCGGTACGAGCAGTACTTC
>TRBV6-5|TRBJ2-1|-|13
CASSYLSRGEQFF
TGTGCCAGCAGTTACCTTTCGCGCGGTGAGCAGTTCTTC
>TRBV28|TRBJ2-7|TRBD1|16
CASSLPGTGRPHEQYF
TGTGCCAGCAGTTTACCCGGGACAGGGAGGCCCCACGAGCAGTACTTC
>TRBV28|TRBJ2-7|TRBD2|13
CASRGGEIYEQYF
TGTGCCAGCCGGGGGGGCGAAATCTACGAGCAGTACTTC
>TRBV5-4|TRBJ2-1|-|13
CASSLGAYNEQFF
TGTGCCAGCAGCTTGGGAGCCTACAATGAGCAGTTCTTC
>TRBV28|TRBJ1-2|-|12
CASRLNSYGYTF
TGTGCCAGCAGATTGAACAGCTATGGCTACACCTTC
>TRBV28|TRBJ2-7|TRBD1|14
CASRGQGPPYEQYF
TGTGCCAGCAGGGGACAGGGTCCCCCATACGAGCAGTACTTC
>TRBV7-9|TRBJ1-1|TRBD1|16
CATTKGTGGKNTEAFF
TGTGCCACAACGAAAGGGACAGGGGGAAAGAACACTGAAGCTTTCTTT
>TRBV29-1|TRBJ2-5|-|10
CSVWYETQYF
TGCAGCGTGTGGTATGAGACCCAGTACTTC
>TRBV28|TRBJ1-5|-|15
CASTKIRPSNQPQHF
TGTGCCAGCACCAAAATCAGGCCGAGCAATCAGCCCCAGCATTTT
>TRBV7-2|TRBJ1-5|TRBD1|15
CASSPGTGDSQPQHF
TGTGCCAGCAGCCCTGGGACAGGCGATAGTCAGCCCCAGCATTTT
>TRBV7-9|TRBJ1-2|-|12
CASSLAPGGYTF
TGTGCCAGCAGCTTAGCCCCAGGAGGCTACACCTTC
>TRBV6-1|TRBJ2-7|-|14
CASSEVFLVYEQYF
TGTGCCAGCAGTGAAGTGTTCTTGGTCTACGAGCAGTACTTC
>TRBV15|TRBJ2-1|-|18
CATSRDGLGTPVYNEQFF
TGTGCCACCAGCAGAGATGGGTTGGGGACACCGGTCTACAATGAGCAGTTCTTC
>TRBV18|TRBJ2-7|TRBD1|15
CASSSAGDRVYEQYF
TGTGCCAGCTCGTCCGCCGGGGACAGGGTATACGAGCAGTACTTC
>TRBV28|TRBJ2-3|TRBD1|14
CASTDSPGTGVGLF
TGTGCCAGCACCGACAGCCCCGGGACAGGGGTCGGTCTTTTT